The entry below describes one T cell receptor beta chain. What it recognizes is unknown. This entry comes from a study of T cell responses to AZD1222 COVID-19 vaccine. Here immunoSEQ multiplex PCR was the method, and the copy in TCRdb shows in-frame clones only, minus some. The sample yields roughly 160,000 clones, 92% seen once. General study results and limits: All repertoire sampling was performed exclusively after the peak T cell response. Spike-specific TCR breadth rose after two AZD1222 doses, and depth rose as well.

The length of the CDR3 is 16 residues. V was pared by 4 bases and J by 0 bases, with 7 bases of the junction left unmatched. In germline, CDR1 is SGHRS, CDR2 YFSETQ. Second-dose intervals near 4 or 12 weeks were combined. This specimen consisted of peripheral blood, obtained 28 days after the second AZD1222 dose. This receptor was identified in an adult who received the AZD1222 COVID-19 vaccine. The V call is TRBV5-1, the J call TRBJ2-3, with 8 bases fitting TRBD2. The CDR3 DNA is TGCGCCAGCAGCGAGCGGGGGCACACTAGCACAGATACGCAGTATTTT. Its translation: CASSERGHTSTDTQYF.